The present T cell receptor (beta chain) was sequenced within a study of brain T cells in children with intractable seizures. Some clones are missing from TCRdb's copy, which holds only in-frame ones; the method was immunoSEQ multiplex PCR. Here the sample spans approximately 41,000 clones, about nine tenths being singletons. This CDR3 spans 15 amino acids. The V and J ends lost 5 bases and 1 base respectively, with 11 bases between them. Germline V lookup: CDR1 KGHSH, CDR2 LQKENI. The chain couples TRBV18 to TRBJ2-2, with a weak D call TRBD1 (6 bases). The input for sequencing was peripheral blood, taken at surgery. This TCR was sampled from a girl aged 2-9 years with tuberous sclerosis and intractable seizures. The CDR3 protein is CASSRQGKNTGELFF. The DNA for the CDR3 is TGTGCCAGCTCAAGGCAGGGGAAGAACACCGGGGAGCTGTTTTTT.